This T cell receptor beta chain was sequenced in a study of identical twins. From the 5' RACE reads, TCRdb called clonotypes with MiXCR, one entry per CDR3 protein. The data show 470,000 or so distinct CDR3 sequences, 20% to 25% seen once. CDR1 and CDR2 from the germline V gene are SQVTM and ANQGSEA. V shed 3 bases and J 10 bases; nucleotides not matched to a gene: 6. CDR3 length: 12 amino acids. The same data also went into a second study, on T cells expressing NK-cell markers.

This TCR was recovered from a woman aged 18-35 years in good health. The J gene is TRBJ1-1, the V gene TRBV29-1; 9 bases map to TRBD1. Source material: CD4+ T cells sorted from blood. CDR3 nucleotide sequence: TGCAGCGTTGATCCGGGACAGGGAAGAGCTTTCTTT. It encodes CSVDPGQGRAFF.